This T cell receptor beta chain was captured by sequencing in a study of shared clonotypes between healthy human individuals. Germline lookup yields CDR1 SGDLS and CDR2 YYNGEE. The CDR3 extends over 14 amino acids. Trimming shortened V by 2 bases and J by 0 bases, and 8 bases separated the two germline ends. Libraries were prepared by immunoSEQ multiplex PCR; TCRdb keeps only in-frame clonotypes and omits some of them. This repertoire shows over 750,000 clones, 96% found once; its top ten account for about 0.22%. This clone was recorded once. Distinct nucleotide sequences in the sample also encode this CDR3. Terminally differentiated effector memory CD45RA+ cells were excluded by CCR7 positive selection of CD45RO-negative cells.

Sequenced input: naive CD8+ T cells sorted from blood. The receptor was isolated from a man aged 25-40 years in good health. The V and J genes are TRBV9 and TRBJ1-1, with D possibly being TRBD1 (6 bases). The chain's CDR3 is CASSVGGMNTEAFF. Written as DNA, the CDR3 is TGTGCCAGCAGCGTGGGGGGCATGAACACTGAAGCTTTCTTT. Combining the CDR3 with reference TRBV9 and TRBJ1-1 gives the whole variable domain DSGVTQTPKHLITATGQRVTLRCSPRSGDLSVYWYQQSLDQGLQFLIQYYNGEERAKGNILERFSAQQFPDLHSELNLSSLELGDSALYFCASSVGGMNTEAFFGQGTRLTVV.